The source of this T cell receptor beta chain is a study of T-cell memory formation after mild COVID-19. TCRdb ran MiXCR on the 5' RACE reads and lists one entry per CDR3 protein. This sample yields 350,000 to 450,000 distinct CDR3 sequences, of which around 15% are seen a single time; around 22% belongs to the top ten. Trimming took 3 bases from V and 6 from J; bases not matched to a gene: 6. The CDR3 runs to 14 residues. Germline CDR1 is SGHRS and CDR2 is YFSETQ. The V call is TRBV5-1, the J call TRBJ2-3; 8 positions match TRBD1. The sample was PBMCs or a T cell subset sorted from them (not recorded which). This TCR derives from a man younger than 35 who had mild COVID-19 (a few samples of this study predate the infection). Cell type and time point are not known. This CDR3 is CASSYRTGWDTQYF. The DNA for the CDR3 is TGCGCCAGCAGCTACCGGACAGGGTGGGATACGCAGTATTTT.